A single sample is the source of the 22 T cell receptor beta chains below, sequenced in a study of T cell clusters in autoimmune cytopenias (dated by TCRdb to the late 2010s). TRB amplification used roughly 250 ng of peripheral blood genomic DNA, 41,000 or so genome equivalents, per sample. This sample was sequenced with an Illumina MiSeq. Multiplex PCR with a touch-down protocol amplified TRB rearrangements, with the TRB-A and TRB-B primer pools combined in a single tube. Reprocessed by TCRdb, the reads give a single entry per CDR3 protein sequence, without DNA. This sample's table carries 2,500 to 3,500 distinct CDR3 sequences. The ten largest clones take up about 10% of the sample. Sequencing used peripheral blood. The receptors were gathered from a human donor with an autoimmune cytopenia or autoimmune hepatitis (not recorded which).

Its frequency marks this clonotype as medium-sized (0.01 to 0.1%). The genes are TRBV20-1 and TRBJ1-2. CDR3 length: 12 residues. Looked up from germline, CDR1 is DFQATT and CDR2 is SNEGSKA (reference sequence). The CDR3 here is CSATSWIRSYTF.

Frequency places this clonotype as medium-sized. The chain links TRBV6-5 to TRBJ1-1; TCRdb designates TRBD1, a call that cannot be tested without DNA. This CDR3 spans 15 amino acids. The germline CDR1 and CDR2 sequences are MNHEY and SVGAGI. The CDR3 region is CASSYRTGGDSEAFF.

V usage is TRBV7-9 and J usage is TRBJ2-7; checking the TCRdb D call of TRBD1 is not possible without DNA. Germline assignment: CDR1 SEHNR and CDR2 FQNEAQ (reference sequence). The CDR3 totals 14 residues. The CDR3 sequence is CASSASGAVHEQYF.

By frequency, this clonotype is medium-sized. The genes are TRBV6-2 or TRBV6-3 and TRBJ2-1; TCRdb's D gene call, TRBD2, goes unchecked for lack of DNA. The CDR3 runs 18 residues. Germline V lookup: CDR1 MNHEY, CDR2 SVGEGT. The CDR3 sequence is CASSYRTVAGGLANEQFF.

The rearrangement uses TRBV7-9 and TRBJ1-3. The CDR3 length is 11 residues. CDR1 SEHNR and CDR2 FQNEAQ come from the germline V gene (reference sequence). The CDR3 sequence: CASTTGNTIYF. The whole variable domain, filled in from reference TRBV7-9 and TRBJ1-3, reads DTGVSQNPRHKITKRGQNVTFRCDPISEHNRLYWYRQTLGQGPEFLTYFQNEAQLEKSRLLSDRFSAERPKGSFSTLEIQRTEQGDSAMYLCASTTGNTIYFGEGSWLTVV.

Its frequency marks this clonotype as medium-sized (0.01 to 0.1%). The chain links TRBV4-3 to TRBJ1-2. Germline V gene data show CDR1 as LGHNA and CDR2 as YSLEER. CDR3 length: 15 amino acids. CDR3 sequence reads: CASSPDAFGLDGYTF.

This clonotype is deemed medium-sized by its frequency. V usage is TRBV2 and J usage is TRBJ1-6; TCRdb lists TRBD1, though no DNA is available to test this call. Germline CDR1 reads SNHLY; CDR2 reads FYNNEI. The CDR3 runs 13 residues. The CDR3 loop is CASRQGLVSPLHF. The full variable domain, in which reference TRBV2 and TRBJ1-6 provide the parts outside the CDR3, is EPEVTQTPSHQVTQMGQEVILRCVPISNHLYFYWYRQILGQKVEFLVSFYNNEISEKSEIFDDQFSVERPDGSNFTLKIRSTKLEDSAMYFCASRQGLVSPLHFGNGTRLTVT.

This clonotype is deemed medium-sized by its frequency. The CDR3 sequence is CASSLGDSYNEQFF. The chain joins TRBV12-3 or TRBV12-4 to TRBJ2-1; without DNA, the TCRdb call of TRBD1 cannot be checked. The CDR3 extends over 14 amino acids.

The V and J genes are TRBV20-1 and TRBJ1-1; no DNA is available, so the TRBD1 call from TCRdb remains unchecked. This CDR3 contains 14 residues. CDR1 is DFQATT and CDR2 is SNEGSKA in the germline V gene (reference sequence). CDR3 in amino acids: CSARYDRVLTEAFF.

Measured by frequency, this clonotype is medium-sized. The V call is TRBV5-4, the J call TRBJ2-7; TCRdb's assignment of TRBD2 cannot be checked, as there is no DNA. This CDR3 is 16 amino acids long. Germline V gives CDR1 SGHNT, CDR2 YYREEE (reference sequence). CDR3 protein: CASSLGSGGGLYEQYF.

The chain links TRBV20-1 to TRBJ2-2; TCRdb names TRBD2, which stays unverified in the absence of DNA. This CDR3 comprises 15 residues. CDR1 and CDR2 (germline): DFQATT, SNEGSKA (reference sequence). CDR3 protein: CSARDGTRDTGELFF.

The chain carries TRBV11-2 and TRBJ2-6; absent DNA, TCRdb's TRBD2 call cannot be checked. Germline values: CDR1 SGHAT, CDR2 FQNNGV. This CDR3 spans 17 amino acids. CDR3 residues: CASRPIAGGPGANVLTF.

Its frequency marks this clonotype as medium-sized. V and J are TRBV6-2 or TRBV6-3 and TRBJ2-7; there is no DNA to check the TCRdb D call of TRBD2. This CDR3 contains 13 residues. In germline, CDR1 is MNHEY, CDR2 SVGEGT. The CDR3 loop is CASSPRSAGEQYF.

According to its frequency, this clonotype is large. The rearrangement joins TRBV15 to TRBJ1-2. This CDR3 has 14 residues. In germline, CDR1 is LNHNV, CDR2 YYDKDF (reference sequence). This CDR3 reads CATSRGRSDYGYTF.

By frequency, this clonotype registers medium-sized. The chain is built from TRBV29-1 and TRBJ1-6. Germline values: CDR1 SQVTM, CDR2 ANQGSEA. The CDR3 loop spans 17 amino acids. CDR3: CSHDSNRGSSYNSPLHF.

This clonotype shows up as medium-sized by frequency. The chain uses TRBV6-2 or TRBV6-3 and TRBJ2-7; with no DNA, the TCRdb D assignment of TRBD1 cannot be verified. The CDR3 covers 13 residues. CDR1 is MNHEY, CDR2 SVGEGT, per germline. CDR3 residues: CASRTGATYEQYF.

Its frequency marks this clonotype as medium-sized (0.01 to 0.1%). This chain links TRBV6-6 with TRBJ1-2; the TCRdb D gene call, TRBD1, has no DNA to confirm it. This CDR3 comprises 13 residues. Germline V CDR1 and CDR2: MNHNY, SVGAGI (reference sequence). CDR3 loop: CASSPQGTGGYTF.

This clonotype registers medium-sized (0.01 to 0.1%) by frequency. The chain combines TRBV19 with TRBJ1-1. The CDR3 is 13 amino acids. Germline V gene data show CDR1 as LNHDA and CDR2 as SQIVND (reference sequence). CDR3 region: CASSRGRGAEAFF.

This clonotype shows up as medium-sized by frequency. V and J are TRBV4-3 and TRBJ2-1. The CDR3 extends over 15 amino acids. Looked up from germline, CDR1 is LGHNA and CDR2 is YSLEER. CDR3 in amino acids: CASSQEGNSYNEQFF.

This sequence joins TRBV20-1 and TRBJ2-1; TCRdb selects TRBD1, and the lack of DNA leaves this call unchecked. The germline gives CDR1 DFQATT, CDR2 SNEGSKA (reference sequence). The CDR3 is made up of 15 amino acids. CDR3 amino acids: CSASWSTGGGNEQFF.

Frequency places this clonotype as medium-sized (0.01 to 0.1%). The chain's CDR3 is CAISDNRGFSYNEQFF. The chain has TRBV10-3 and TRBJ2-1; lacking DNA, the TRBD1 call made by TCRdb goes unchecked. Germline V gene sequence: CDR1 ENHRY, CDR2 SYGVKD. The CDR3 consists of 16 residues.

By frequency, this clonotype registers medium-sized (0.01 to 0.1%). The V and J genes are TRBV6-2 or TRBV6-3 and TRBJ1-2; TCRdb picks TRBD1, but there is no DNA to check that call. The germline V gene encodes CDR1 MNHEY and CDR2 SVGEGT. CDR3 size: 16 residues. This CDR3 is CASSRIAGTEGYGYTF.